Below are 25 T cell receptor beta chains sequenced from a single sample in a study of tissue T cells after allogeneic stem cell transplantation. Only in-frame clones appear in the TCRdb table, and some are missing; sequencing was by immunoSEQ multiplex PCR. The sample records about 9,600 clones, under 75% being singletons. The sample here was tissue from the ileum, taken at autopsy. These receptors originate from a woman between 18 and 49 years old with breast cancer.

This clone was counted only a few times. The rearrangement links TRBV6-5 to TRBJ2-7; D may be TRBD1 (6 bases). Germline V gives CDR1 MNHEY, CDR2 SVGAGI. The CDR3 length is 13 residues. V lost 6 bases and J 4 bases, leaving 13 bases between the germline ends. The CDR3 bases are TGTGCCAGCAGGAACGGACAGTTTTACGAGCAGTACTTC. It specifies CASRNGQFYEQYF.

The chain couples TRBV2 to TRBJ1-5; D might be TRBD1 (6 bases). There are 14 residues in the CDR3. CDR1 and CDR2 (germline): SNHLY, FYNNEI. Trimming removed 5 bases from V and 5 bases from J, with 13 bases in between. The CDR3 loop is CASSRQEQHQPQHF. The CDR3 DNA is TGTGCCAGCAGTCGACAGGAGCAACATCAGCCCCAGCATTTT.

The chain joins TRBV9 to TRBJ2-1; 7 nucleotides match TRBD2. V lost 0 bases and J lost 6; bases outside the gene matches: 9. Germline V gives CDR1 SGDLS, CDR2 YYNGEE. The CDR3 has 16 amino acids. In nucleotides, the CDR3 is TGTGCCAGCAGCGTAGATCTGACTAGCTGGGTCAATGAGCAGTTCTTC. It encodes CASSVDLTSWVNEQFF.

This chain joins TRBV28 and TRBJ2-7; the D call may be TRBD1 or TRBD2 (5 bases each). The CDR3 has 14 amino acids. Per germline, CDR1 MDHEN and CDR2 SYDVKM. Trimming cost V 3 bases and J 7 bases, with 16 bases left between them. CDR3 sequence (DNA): TGTGCCAGCAGTTTGGGGGATGGGGTGCGGGAGCAGTACTTC. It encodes CASSLGDGVREQYF.

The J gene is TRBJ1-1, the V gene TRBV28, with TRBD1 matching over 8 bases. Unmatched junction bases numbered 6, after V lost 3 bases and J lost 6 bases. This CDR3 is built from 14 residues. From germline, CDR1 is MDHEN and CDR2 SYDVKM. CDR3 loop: CASSLTGADAEAFF. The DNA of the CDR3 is TGTGCCAGCAGTTTGACAGGGGCGGACGCTGAAGCTTTCTTT. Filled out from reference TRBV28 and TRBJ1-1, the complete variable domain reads DVKVTQSSRYLVKRTGEKVFLECVQDMDHENMFWYRQDPGLGLRLIYFSYDVKMKEKGDIPEGYSVSREKKERFSLILESASTNQTSMYLCASSLTGADAEAFFGQGTRLTVV.

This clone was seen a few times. DNA for the CDR3: TGTGCCAGCAGCTTAGGGGCCAGCACAGATACGCAGTATTTT. It specifies CASSLGASTDTQYF. The chain uses TRBV7-3 and TRBJ2-3, with a possible D match to TRBD1 (5 bases). V shed 2 bases and J shed 0 bases, with 6 bases lying between them. The V gene's germline CDR1 is SGHTA and CDR2 FQGTGA. This CDR3 contains 14 residues. Filled out from reference TRBV7-3 and TRBJ2-3, the complete variable domain reads GAGVSQTPSNKVTEKGKYVELRCDPISGHTALYWYRQSLGQGPEFLIYFQGTGAADDSGLPNDRFFAVRPEGSVSTLKIQRTERGDSAVYLCASSLGASTDTQYFGPGTRLTVL.

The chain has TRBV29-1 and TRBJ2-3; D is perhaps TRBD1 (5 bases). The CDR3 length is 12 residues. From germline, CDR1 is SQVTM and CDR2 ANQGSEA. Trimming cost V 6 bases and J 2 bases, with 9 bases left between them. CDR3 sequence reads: CSVGLSTDTQYF. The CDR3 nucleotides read TGCAGCGTGGGGCTATCCACAGATACGCAGTATTTT.

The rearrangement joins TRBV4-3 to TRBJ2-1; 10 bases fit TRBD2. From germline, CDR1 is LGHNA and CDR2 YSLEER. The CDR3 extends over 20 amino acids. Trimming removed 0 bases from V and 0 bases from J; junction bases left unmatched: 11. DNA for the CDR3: TGCGCCAGCAGCCAAGATTGGCTAGCGGGGGAAAGGAGCTCCTACAATGAGCAGTTCTTC. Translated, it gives CASSQDWLAGERSSYNEQFF.

CDR3 sequence reads: CASSLSGGHQNEQFF. Here the CDR3 DNA reads TGTGCCAGCTCACTTAGCGGGGGCCATCAGAATGAGCAGTTCTTC. The chain recombines TRBV18 with TRBJ2-1; TRBD2 matches at 9 bases. The CDR3 runs to 15 residues. Germline-derived CDR1 and CDR2 are KGHSH and LQKENI. The V gene end was trimmed by 4 bases and the J gene end by 7 bases; junction bases not matched to a gene: 8.

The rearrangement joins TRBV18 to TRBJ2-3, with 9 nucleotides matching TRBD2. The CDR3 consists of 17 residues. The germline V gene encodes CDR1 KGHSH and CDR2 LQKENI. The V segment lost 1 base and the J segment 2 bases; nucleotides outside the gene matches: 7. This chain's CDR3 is CASSPLSSGVYTDTQYF. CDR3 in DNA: TGTGCCAGCTCACCACTTTCTAGCGGGGTCTACACAGATACGCAGTATTTT.

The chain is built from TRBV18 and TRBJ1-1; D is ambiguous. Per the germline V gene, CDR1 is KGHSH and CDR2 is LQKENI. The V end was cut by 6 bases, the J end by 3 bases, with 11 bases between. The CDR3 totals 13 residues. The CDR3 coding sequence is TGTGCCAGCTCTGCTGAGTCCCACACTGAAGCTTTCTTT. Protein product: CASSAESHTEAFF.

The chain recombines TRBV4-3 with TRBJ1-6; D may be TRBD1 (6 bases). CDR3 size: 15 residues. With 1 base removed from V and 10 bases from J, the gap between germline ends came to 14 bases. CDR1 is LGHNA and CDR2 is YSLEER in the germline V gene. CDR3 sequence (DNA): TGCGCCAGCAGCCAAGGGGGGGCGCAAGGGTCACCCCTCCACTTT. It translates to CASSQGGAQGSPLHF.

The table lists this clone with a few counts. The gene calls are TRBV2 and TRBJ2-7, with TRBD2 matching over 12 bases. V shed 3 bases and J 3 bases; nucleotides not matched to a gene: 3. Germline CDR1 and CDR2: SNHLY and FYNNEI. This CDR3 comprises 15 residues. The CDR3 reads CASSDRTSGIYEQYF. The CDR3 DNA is TGTGCCAGCAGTGATAGGACTAGCGGGATCTACGAGCAGTACTTC.

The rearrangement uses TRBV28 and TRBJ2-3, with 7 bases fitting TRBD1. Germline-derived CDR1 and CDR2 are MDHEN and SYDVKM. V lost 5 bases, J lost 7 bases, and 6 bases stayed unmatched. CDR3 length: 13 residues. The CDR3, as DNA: TGTGCCAGCAGTCTGACAGGGTTGTATACGCAGTATTTT. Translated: CASSLTGLYTQYF.

CDR3 DNA sequence: TGTGCCAGCAAGGCAGGACAGGGTGGAAACATTCAGTACTTC. Translating it yields CASKAGQGGNIQYF. This rearrangement joins TRBV2 to TRBJ2-4; 8 bases fit TRBD1. V gave up 7 bases and J gave up 6 bases; unmatched junction bases: 8. Germline V gives CDR1 SNHLY, CDR2 FYNNEI. The length of the CDR3 is 14 residues.

This CDR3 is CAWAFSGNTIYF. In DNA, the CDR3 is TGTGCCTGGGCCTTCTCTGGAAACACCATATATTTT. The gene calls are TRBV30 and TRBJ1-3; the D is unclear. Germline V gives CDR1 GTSNPN, CDR2 SVGIG (reference sequence). Trimming pared 5 bases from V and 0 bases from J, leaving 5 bases between. The CDR3 is 12 residues long.

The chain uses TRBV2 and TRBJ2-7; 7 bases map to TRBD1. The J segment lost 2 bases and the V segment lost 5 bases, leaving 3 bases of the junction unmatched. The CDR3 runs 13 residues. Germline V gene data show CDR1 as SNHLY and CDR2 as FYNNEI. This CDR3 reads CASSRDRTYEQYF. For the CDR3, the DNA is TGTGCCAGCAGTCGGGACAGAACCTACGAGCAGTACTTC.

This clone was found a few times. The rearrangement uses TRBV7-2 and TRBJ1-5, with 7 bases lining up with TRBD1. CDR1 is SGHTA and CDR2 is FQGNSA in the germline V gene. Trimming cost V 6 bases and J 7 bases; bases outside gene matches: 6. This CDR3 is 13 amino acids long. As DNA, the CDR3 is TGTGCCAGCAGTTACAGGGGTCAACAGCCCCAGCATTTT. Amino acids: CASSYRGQQPQHF.

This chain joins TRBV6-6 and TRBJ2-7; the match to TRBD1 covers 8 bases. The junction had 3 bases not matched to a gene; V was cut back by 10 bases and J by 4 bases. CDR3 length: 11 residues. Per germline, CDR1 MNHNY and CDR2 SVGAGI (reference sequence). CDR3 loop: CATRTGYEQYF. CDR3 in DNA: TGTGCCACGCGGACAGGGTACGAGCAGTACTTC.

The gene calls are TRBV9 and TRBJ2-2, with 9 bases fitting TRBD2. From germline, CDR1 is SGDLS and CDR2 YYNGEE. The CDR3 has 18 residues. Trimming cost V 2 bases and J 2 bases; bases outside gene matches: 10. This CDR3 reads CASSVWHLAGTNTGELFF. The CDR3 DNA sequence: TGTGCCAGCAGCGTGTGGCATCTAGCGGGAACTAACACCGGGGAGCTGTTTTTT.

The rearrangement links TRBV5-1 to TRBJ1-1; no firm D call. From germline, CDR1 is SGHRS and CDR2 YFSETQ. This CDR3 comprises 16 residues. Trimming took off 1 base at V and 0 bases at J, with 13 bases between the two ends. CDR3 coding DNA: TGCGCCAGCAGCTTGTTCGGCAGTGAAATGAACACTGAAGCTTTCTTT. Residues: CASSLFGSEMNTEAFF.

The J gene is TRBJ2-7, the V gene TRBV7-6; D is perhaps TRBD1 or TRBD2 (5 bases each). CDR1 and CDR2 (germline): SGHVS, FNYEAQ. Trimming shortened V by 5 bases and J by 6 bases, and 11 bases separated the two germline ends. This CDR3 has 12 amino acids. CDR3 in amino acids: CASSRGRGEQYF. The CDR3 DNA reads TGTGCCAGCAGCCGGGGCCGCGGCGAGCAGTACTTC.

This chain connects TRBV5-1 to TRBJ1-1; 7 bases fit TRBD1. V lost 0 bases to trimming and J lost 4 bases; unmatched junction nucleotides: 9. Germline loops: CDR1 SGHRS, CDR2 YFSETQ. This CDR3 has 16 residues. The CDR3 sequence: CASSLGSGGGSTEAFF. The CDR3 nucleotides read TGCGCCAGCAGCTTGGGGTCAGGGGGAGGGAGCACTGAAGCTTTCTTT.

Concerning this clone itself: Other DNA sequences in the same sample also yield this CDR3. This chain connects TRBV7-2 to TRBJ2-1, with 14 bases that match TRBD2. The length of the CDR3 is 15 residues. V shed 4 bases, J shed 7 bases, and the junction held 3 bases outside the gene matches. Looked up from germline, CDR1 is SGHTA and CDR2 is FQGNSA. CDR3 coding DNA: TGTGCCAGCAGCTCGGGACTAGCGGGGGTGAATGAGCAGTTCTTC. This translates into CASSSGLAGVNEQFF.

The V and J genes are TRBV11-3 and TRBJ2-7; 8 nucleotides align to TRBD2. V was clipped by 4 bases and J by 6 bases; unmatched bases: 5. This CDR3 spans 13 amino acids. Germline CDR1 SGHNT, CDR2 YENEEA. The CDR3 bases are TGTGCCAGCAGCTCAACTACTAGCGGCGAGCAGTACTTC. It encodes CASSSTTSGEQYF.